This T cell receptor beta chain is from a study of shared clonotypes between healthy human individuals (dated by TCRdb to the early 2020s). Describing the broader study: A few men and two women, aged 18 to 49 years, made up the cohort. Per donor, three plates each were used for CD4 naive and CD4 memory, two for CD8 naive, and one for CD8 memory. Blood TCR repertoires of a handful of healthy adults were deeply sequenced to estimate repertoire size and the extent of clonotype sharing between individuals. To increase sequencing depth and limit assay-specific biases, different laboratories used diverse techniques to prepare libraries and sequence TCR repertoires. Leukapheresis yielded between about 0.94 and 8.9 billion PBMCs per donor. Points the paper makes about the study in general: Based on pairwise subsampling, the degree of clonotype sharing among donors was expected to be affected by sequencing depth. Incomplete sequencing was indicated by rarefaction of sorted-subset datasets, despite the large sequencing depth. Larger estimated clonotype richness was generally found for naive subsets than for memory subsets. Higher generation probabilities were observed for clonotypes shared by all four sorted-subset donors than for non-shared clonotypes. The small number of donors limited the genetic and exposure-history diversity represented. Sampling was restricted to blood, and TCR repertoires in tissues likely differ from the TCR repertoires found in blood. Sharing across a few donors was observed for around 5% of naive CD4, about 3.2% of naive CD8, over 2% of memory CD4, and over 0.3% of memory CD8 clonotypes.

TCR CDR3 regions were amplified from genomic DNA by multiplex PCR using the deep immunoSEQ assay. Extracted genomic DNA from each cell subset was distributed evenly across all wells of several immunoSEQ 96-well plates, and each plate was treated as a replicate. For sorted subsets, about 200 ng genomic DNA, equal to 30,000 to 35,000 T cell genomes, was loaded into each replicate PCR. Purified libraries were measured with a Qubit 3.0 fluorometer, size-checked on a Bioanalyzer 2100, and measured again with the KAPA Library Quantification kit. Each immunoSEQ 96-well plate was sequenced on its own single-read 150-cycle Illumina NextSeq 550 flow cell. In the source study's methods: Because only junctional sequences without quality scores were contained in the immunoSEQ output, filtering matching that applied to full-length reads could not be performed. To assign V/J genes and CDR3, sequences were annotated against IMGT germline references using PyIR, a Python wrapper for IgBLAST v1.9. Reads were removed for weak V/J assignments (E-value above 1e-6), missing CDR3, stop codons, out-of-frame junctions, or ambiguous translated residues. A V3J clonotype was defined by an identical inferred V gene, J gene, and CDR3 amino acid sequence. To compute the percentage overlap between repertoires, the number of shared unique clonotypes was divided by the size of the smaller repertoire. RTK rarefaction, the Chao1 estimator, and Recon v2.1 estimates of unobserved clonotypes were used to assess repertoire richness. For all TCRbeta clonotypes obtained by the gDNA method from several donors, generation probabilities were computed with OLGA. Sourced from immuneACCESS, this table was stored by TCRdb with only in-frame sequences that have V and J called. A share of the clones is absent; for the studies checked, an unresolved V gene accounts for under half, and the remainder has no known explanation. From that table come the V and J calls and clone size; the DNA was used to work out D and trimming. The sample includes approximately 1.5 million clones, with 95% to 99% observed a single time. 0.45% of the sample lies in the top ten.

As to this clone: Its cognate antigen has yet to be identified. No much larger clone exists at a distance of one base, and base qualities are not known.

The donors were healthy, HIV-negative adults with no recently reported acute infections or vaccinations. All donors were Caucasian adults living in Nashville, Tennessee, USA. Magnetic negative selection was used to enrich CD4+ T cells, after which naive cells were positively selected on CD45RA and the negative fraction became the memory subset. Blood was collected by leukapheresis, and PBMCs were isolated by Ficoll-Histopaque density gradient centrifugation and then cryopreserved in liquid nitrogen vapor phase. Purity and quantity of every magnetically sorted T cell population were checked by analytical flow cytometry. Each sorted fraction had its genomic DNA isolated and then quantified by UV absorbance on a Nanodrop 2000c. CDR1 and CDR2 are read off the germline V gene (reference sequence) as SGHKS and YYEKEE. Inclusive of the bounding cysteine and phenylalanine, the CDR3 is 14 residues long. Only the CDR3 region is kept as DNA, spanning 42 bases read in frame from base 1. Deletion took 4 bases off V and 3 bases off J, with a span of 14 bases between the germline ends.

The sequence was obtained from a man between 25 and 39 years old in good health. Sequenced sample: naive CD4+ T cells sorted from blood. Taken with the paper, the label for cell subset or site translates to: CD45RA+ positively selected. The chain was built from TRBV5-5 and TRBJ2-7, with TRBD1 tentatively as D gene (5 bases match). The CDR3 amino acid sequence is: CASSLLAGRYEQYF. The nucleotide sequence reads TGTGCCAGCAGCCTTCTGGCAGGGCGCTACGAGCAGTACTTC.